This T cell receptor (beta chain) is drawn from a study of OX40 agonist ivuxolimab in advanced cancers. The wider study: Every 2 weeks, ivuxolimab was infused into the patients intravenously at between 0.01 and 10 mg/kg.

Generated by immunoSEQ multiplex PCR, the TCRdb table keeps only in-frame clones and is missing some. The data hold 80,000 to 100,000 clones, with roughly 91% observed a single time. Study-wide findings and caveats: Some patients who did not respond also had low normalized T-cell clonal expansion. At 0.1 to 3.0 mg/kg, clonal expansion of CD4+ and CD8+ blood T cells had occurred by week 6. Averaged across samples, CD8+ T cells carried more expanded clones than CD4+ did.

As concerns this clone: Its antigen is still unknown.

The source material was CD4+ or CD8+ T cells sorted from blood, sampled in a trial of the OX40 agonist ivuxolimab. This clonotype was sampled from an adult with an advanced solid tumor such as melanoma, head and neck, liver or kidney cancer.

CDR3: CASSSGTRMYF. In DNA, the CDR3 is TGTGCCAGCAGCTCCGGGACTAGGATGTATTTT. V gene TRBV7-3 combines with J gene TRBJ2-3; 8 nucleotides agree with TRBD2. The germline V gene encodes CDR1 SGHTA and CDR2 FQGTGA. The CDR3 is 11 residues long. Losses at the gene ends were 4 bases for V and 14 bases for J; bases not matched to a gene: 5.